This T cell receptor (beta chain) was identified in a study of T cells after yellow fever vaccination. The CDR3 is 14 residues long. Trimming cost V 6 bases and J 3 bases, with 11 bases left between them. The study's findings and limits: The bulk population could contribute abundant contaminating clonotypes to FACS-sorted repertoires.

TCRdb used MiXCR to reprocess the 5' RACE reads, holding one entry per CDR3 protein. The sample holds 550,000 to 750,000 distinct CDR3 sequences, approximately 15% seen once. This clonotype was observed many times. What it binds is unknown. The material was PBMCs, obtained on the day of the yellow fever booster vaccination. V and J are TRBV12-3 or TRBV12-4 and TRBJ2-2; D may be TRBD2 (5 bases). The receptor was derived from a man aged 25-45 years who received the YFV17D yellow fever vaccine. In nucleotides, the CDR3 is TGTGCCAGCAGCTTTGGACTCGACACCGGGGAGCTGTTTTTT. It specifies CASSFGLDTGELFF.